The T cell receptor beta chain under discussion was sequenced for a study of blood T cell repertoires in COVID-19. At the level of the study: COVID-19 samples collected from the United States, Italy and Spain covered acute and convalescent phases.

In the study's own analysis: The authors estimated nucleated cell counts from reference gene primer amplification. Clones were read by immunoSEQ multiplex PCR, and TCRdb kept only the in-frame ones, dropping some. V and J calls and clone size are given by that table; D and trimming were obtained from the DNA. The sample lists a few hundred thousand clones, about nine tenths occurring once. The CDR3 has 14 amino acids. The J segment lost 8 bases and the V segment lost 6 bases, leaving 5 bases of the junction unmatched. Germline loops: CDR1 MNHEY, CDR2 SVGAGI. The receptor was derived from a woman in her 40s with acute COVID-19. Sample: PBMCs or T cells enriched from blood (not recorded which). The chain links TRBV6-5 to TRBJ2-1, with 12 positions matching TRBD2. CDR3: CASRRLAGVDEQFF. CDR3 coding DNA: TGTGCCAGCAGACGACTAGCGGGAGTGGATGAGCAGTTCTTC.